This T cell receptor (beta chain) appears in the sequencing data of a study of T cells in Graves' hyperthyroidism and ophthalmopathy. General study points: Also found in blood were most expanded thyroid clonotypes above 0.001.

This clonotype has ten or more counts. Its antigen is undetermined. The germline CDR1 and CDR2 sequences are SGHAT and FQNNGV. The ends were cut back, 5 bases at V and 4 bases at J, with 15 bases in the middle. This CDR3 is built from 14 residues. RNA transcripts gave rise to amplified TCR beta CDR3 regions. Using the HTBI primer set, a first-round RT-PCR was run on the TCR CDR3. Using its own MiXCR run on the multiplex PCR reads, TCRdb lists one record per CDR3 protein. The sample includes 550,000 to 700,000 distinct CDR3 sequences, just over 45% seen only once; the top ten take over 15%. The sequence derives from an adult woman with Graves' disease, either hyperthyroidism or ophthalmopathy (not recorded which). Sequencing input: peripheral blood or thyroid tissue (not recorded which). The V call is TRBV11-2, the J call TRBJ2-7, with a weak D call TRBD2 (5 bases). CDR3 nucleotides: TGTGCCAGCAGCCGCTCAGGACTGATATACGAGCAGTACTTC. Translation gives CASSRSGLIYEQYF.